These T cell receptor beta chains were read from a single sample in a study of cytomegalovirus exposure and HLA in healthy donors. Measured with immunoSEQ multiplex PCR; TCRdb has only the in-frame clones, and not every one. The sample comprises fewer than 75,000 clones, approximately 94% of which are singletons, and 1.5% to 2% rests with the top ten. Sequencing was performed on PBMCs. All receptors come from a woman under 30 in good health and CMV-seropositive. The CDR3 runs from the conserved cysteine through the conserved F or W. The D gene is left open where the match is weak. Expanded clones are given a class, and other clones once, few, many or no size at all.

len	v_gene	abundance	j_gene	d_gene	CDR3aa	CDR3nt
18	TRBV11-3	-	TRBJ2-4	TRBD2	CASSPNGLAGAYKNIQYF	TGTGCCAGCAGCCCCAACGGGTTAGCGGGGGCCTACAAAAACATTCAGTACTTC
15	TRBV6-1	-	TRBJ2-7	TRBD2	CASSEWGGRTYEQYF	TGTGCCAGCAGTGAATGGGGCGGGAGGACCTACGAGCAGTACTTC
18	TRBV11-3	-	TRBJ2-3	TRBD2	CASSFGRGEPTVTDTQYF	TGTGCCAGCAGTTTCGGGCGGGGGGAGCCGACAGTCACAGATACGCAGTATTTT
15	TRBV6-1	-	TRBJ1-5	-	CASSVERRGNQPQHF	TGTGCCAGCAGTGTAGAGCGTAGAGGCAATCAGCCCCAGCATTTT
15	TRBV5-1	-	TRBJ2-7	TRBD2	CASSLVSGGPSEQYF	TGCGCCAGCAGCTTGGTTAGCGGGGGCCCCTCAGAGCAGTACTTC
15	TRBV9	-	TRBJ1-5	TRBD1	CASSADRGSNQPQHF	TGTGCCAGCAGCGCAGACAGGGGAAGCAATCAGCCCCAGCATTTT
14	TRBV2	-	TRBJ2-3	-	CASVGGISTDTQYF	TGTGCTTCAGTGGGGGGAATCAGCACAGATACGCAGTATTTT
14	TRBV2	-	TRBJ2-3	-	CASSYGLRGDTQYF	TGTGCCAGCAGTTACGGACTCAGGGGAGATACGCAGTATTTT
11	TRBV30	-	TRBJ2-7	-	CAWSIEDEQYF	TGTGCCTGGAGTATCGAGGACGAGCAGTACTTC
15	TRBV18	-	TRBJ2-2	-	CASSPQLGGAGELFF	TGTGCCAGCTCACCCCAACTAGGCGGGGCCGGGGAGCTGTTTTTT
14	TRBV19	once	TRBJ2-7	-	CASSIGRGPHEQYF	TGTGCCAGTAGTATAGGGAGGGGGCCCCACGAGCAGTACTTC
15	TRBV11-2	-	TRBJ2-1	TRBD2	CASSLGGSSGRVWFF	TGTGCCAGCAGCTTAGGTGGGTCTAGCGGGAGGGTTTGGTTCTTC
18	TRBV4-1	once	TRBJ2-7	TRBD1	CASSQESPTGYTSYEQYF	TGCGCCAGCAGCCAAGAGAGCCCGACAGGGTACACCTCCTACGAGCAGTACTTC
11	TRBV6-6	-	TRBJ1-2	-	CASSSLSGYTF	TGTGCCAGCAGTTCCCTGAGTGGCTACACCTTC
18	TRBV28	-	TRBJ2-1	TRBD2	CASSSIAGRSFSYNEQFF	TGTGCCAGCAGTTCTATAGCGGGCCGCTCCTTCTCCTACAATGAGCAGTTCTTC
15	TRBV2	-	TRBJ2-2	TRBD1	CASSRTGSGTGELFF	TGTGCCAGCAGTCGGACAGGGTCGGGCACCGGGGAGCTGTTTTTT
13	TRBV9	-	TRBJ1-1	-	CASSLALAGAAFF	TGTGCCAGCAGTCTGGCCCTAGCGGGGGCAGCTTTCTTT
18	TRBV6-1	-	TRBJ1-2	-	CASSDFGGLARWDYGYTF	TGTGCCAGCAGTGACTTTGGGGGCCTAGCAAGATGGGACTATGGCTACACCTTC
14	TRBV19	-	TRBJ1-1	-	CASSPGRANTEAFF	TGTGCCAGTAGCCCGGGTCGAGCGAACACTGAAGCTTTCTTT
12	TRBV28	-	TRBJ1-4	-	CASSLSGGKLFF	TGTGCCAGCAGTTTATCCGGCGGGAAACTGTTTTTT
15	TRBV6-4	once	TRBJ2-2	TRBD1	CASSLDRGYTGELFF	TGTGCCAGCAGTCTCGACAGGGGATACACCGGGGAGCTGTTTTTT
15	TRBV25-1	-	TRBJ2-3	-	CASSEGQLYTDTQYF	TGTGCCAGCAGTGAAGGACAGTTATACACAGATACGCAGTATTTT
15	TRBV7-6	-	TRBJ2-5	TRBD2	CASSLEREGQETQYF	TGTGCCAGCAGCTTAGAGCGGGAGGGCCAAGAGACCCAGTACTTC
10	TRBV30	-	TRBJ2-7	-	CAWSQYEQYF	TGTGCCTGGAGTCAGTACGAGCAGTACTTC
14	TRBV6-6	-	TRBJ1-1	TRBD1	CASSSTGETTEAFF	TGTGCCAGCAGTTCCACAGGGGAGACGACTGAAGCTTTCTTT
16	TRBV27	-	TRBJ2-3	TRBD2	CASSFLTSGGTDTQYF	TGTGCCAGCAGTTTCTTGACTAGCGGGGGCACAGATACGCAGTATTTT
16	TRBV7-2	-	TRBJ1-2	-	CASSLEATAAGYGYTF	TGTGCCAGCAGCTTAGAAGCGACCGCAGCCGGCTATGGCTACACCTTC
16	TRBV5-4	-	TRBJ2-1	-	CASSLDPGSSYNEQFF	TGTGCCAGCAGCTTGGATCCCGGGAGCTCCTACAATGAGCAGTTCTTC
15	TRBV7-2	-	TRBJ2-7	TRBD2	CASSSLGGSSYEQYF	TGTGCCAGCAGCTCCCTGGGGGGGAGCTCCTACGAGCAGTACTTC
18	TRBV4-1	-	TRBJ2-1	TRBD2	CASSQSTGTTSSYNEQFF	TGCGCCAGCAGCCAATCCACCGGGACTACAAGCTCCTACAATGAGCAGTTCTTC